The text below deals with one T cell receptor beta chain. Its antigen is still unknown. The record originates from a study of shared clonotypes between healthy human individuals. Overall study: The cohort comprised a couple of women and a few men. Their ages spanned 18 to 49 years. Researchers assigned three CD4 naive, three CD4 memory, two CD8 naive and one CD8 memory plate to each donor. Overall study findings and caveats: Owing to a small donor count, the genetic and exposure-history diversity represented was limited.

Profiled with immunoSEQ multiplex PCR; TCRdb holds only in-frame clones, not every one. The sample lists 2 million to 2.5 million clones; 80% to 95% were seen once. The CDR3 covers 15 residues. The V gene's germline CDR1 is SGHTA and CDR2 FQGNSA. The trim removed 1 base at V and 5 bases at J, leaving 5 bases unmatched. The rearrangement joins TRBV7-2 to TRBJ1-2; the match to TRBD1 covers 9 bases. This receptor was identified in a man in his late teens or twenties in good health. Some clones in this sample may be carry-over from other donors' samples. The sequencing sample was made of naive CD4+ T cells from PBMCs. Noted subset: CD45RA+ positively selected. The CDR3 bases are TGTGCCAGCAGCTTAGAGACAGGGGGAATTTATGGCTACACCTTC. Amino acids: CASSLETGGIYGYTF.